The 5 T cell receptor beta chains below come from one sample, sequenced in a study of cytomegalovirus exposure and HLA in healthy donors. PCR used 60 Vbeta primers and 13 Jbeta primers. Assay used: immunoSEQ multiplex PCR; TCRdb lists only in-frame clones, some missing. The sample lists 90,000 to 150,000 clones, 81% seen once, with 2.2% in the top ten. Sample: PBMCs. The receptors here all came from a woman aged 35 to 49 in good health and CMV-seronegative.

This sequence joins TRBV29-1 and TRBJ2-1; 7 nucleotides agree with TRBD2. CDR3 length equals 14 residues. Losses at the gene ends were 7 bases for V and 7 bases for J; bases not matched to a gene: 13. The germline CDR1 and CDR2 sequences are SQVTM and ANQGSEA. Here the CDR3 reads CSARAGPPLNEQFF. The DNA of the CDR3 is TGCAGCGCAAGAGCGGGACCTCCTCTAAATGAGCAGTTCTTC.

This chain connects TRBV14 to TRBJ2-1; tentatively, D is TRBD2 (6 bases). The CDR3 totals 15 residues. The germline gives CDR1 SGHDN, CDR2 FVKESK. V lost 1 base and J 2 bases, leaving 9 bases between the germline ends. The CDR3 spells CASSQGLAAYNEQFF. In DNA, the CDR3 is TGTGCCAGCAGCCAAGGGTTAGCGGCCTACAATGAGCAGTTCTTC.

The chain joins TRBV6-4 to TRBJ2-1; possibly TRBD2 for D (6 bases). The CDR3 length is 15 residues. Germline loops: CDR1 MRHNA, CDR2 SNTAGT. Trimming removed 2 bases from V and 2 bases from J, with 10 bases in between. Written as DNA, the CDR3 is TGTGCCAGCAGTGACGGTAGCGGCGCCTACAATGAGCAGTTCTTC. Translated: CASSDGSGAYNEQFF.

This clone showed up just a few times. J is TRBJ1-2 and V is TRBV6-6, with 7 positions matching TRBD1. Germline V gene sequence: CDR1 MNHNY, CDR2 SVGAGI (reference sequence). The CDR3 contains 15 residues. The trim removed 0 bases at V and 7 bases at J, leaving 8 bases unmatched. CDR3 region: CASSYSTGPSGGYTF. CDR3 nucleotide sequence: TGTGCCAGCAGTTACTCGACAGGGCCCTCGGGTGGCTACACCTTC.

J is TRBJ2-5 and V is TRBV6-6, with a weak D call TRBD2 (5 bases). Germline V gives CDR1 MNHNY, CDR2 SVGAGI (reference sequence). Trimming pared 6 bases from V and 9 bases from J, leaving 20 bases between. This CDR3 spans 14 amino acids. CDR3 residues: CASSQTGKLEAQYF. CDR3 coding DNA: TGTGCCAGCAGCCAAACCGGGAAACTGGAGGCCCAGTACTTC.